What follows describes a single T cell receptor (beta chain). Its antigen is unknown. No base quality values were provided; no much bigger clone lies one nucleotide off. This specimen belongs to a study of blood T cell repertoires in COVID-19 (dated by TCRdb to the early 2020s). Regarding the complete study: Collaborator samples came from the United States, Italy and Spain and covered acute and convalescent phases of COVID-19. The material from the prospective study consisted of cDNA or gDNA derived from T cells, B-cell-depleted T cells, or PBMCs. Subjects who had been exposed to COVID-19, were actively infected with it, or had recovered from it provided the deeply sampled blood TCRbeta repertoires that made up the dataset. The repertoires were made available in a free public database intended to serve as a resource for research on the immune response to SARS-CoV-2. Samples came from the ongoing ImmuneRACE study (first 160 participants) plus 1,254 subjects from 6 global collaborators. The sample metadata nearly always contained a de-identified subject ID, COVID-19 status, age in years and sex. Where available, HLA class I and class II types were obtained from metadata supplied by the sample provider rather than from assay-based typing. The research as a whole found: The quantity of clinical and demographic metadata differed by source and by participant and was supplied without curation.

The CDR3, from cysteine to phenylalanine, totals 13 residues. Only CDR3 DNA remains: 39 bases, in frame from the first base. CDR1 and CDR2 are drawn from the germline V gene: SGHRS, YFSETQ. V gives up 0 bases and J gives up 5 bases, and the segment between their germline ends measures 8 bases. The immunoSEQ Assay, a bias-controlled multiplex PCR, was used to amplify TCRbeta CDR3 regions from genomic DNA. Processing in the source paper ran as follows. Nucleated cell counts per sample were estimated from amplification of reference gene primers within the assay. To quantify the absolute abundance of each unique TCRbeta CDR3 rearrangement, sequence reads were collapsed and filtered. For each sample, productive Simpson clonality was calculated as the square root of Simpson's diversity index across productive rearrangements. TCRdb stores this immuneACCESS table with in-frame sequences only. Part of the clones is absent; in the studies checked, under half of the shortfall reflects unresolved V genes, and no reason is known for the rest. V, J and clone size derive from that table, while D and trimming were established from the DNA sequence. In this sample the table shows roughly 180,000 clones, roughly nine tenths of which occur a single time. Around 20% of the sample is taken by the ten largest.

Collaborating institutions collected whole blood in K2EDTA tubes following their own protocols. For TCRbeta analysis, collaborator samples were shipped as frozen whole blood, as isolated PBMCs, or as DNA extracted from either sample type. The sequenced sample consisted of peripheral blood. The sequence links TRBV5-1 to TRBJ2-5; a confident D gene designation cannot be given. The sequence derives from a man in his 70s with active or convalescent COVID-19. The CDR3 has the sequence CASSLGQVETQYF. DNA sequence: TGCGCCAGCAGCTTGGGCCAGGTTGAGACCCAGTACTTC.